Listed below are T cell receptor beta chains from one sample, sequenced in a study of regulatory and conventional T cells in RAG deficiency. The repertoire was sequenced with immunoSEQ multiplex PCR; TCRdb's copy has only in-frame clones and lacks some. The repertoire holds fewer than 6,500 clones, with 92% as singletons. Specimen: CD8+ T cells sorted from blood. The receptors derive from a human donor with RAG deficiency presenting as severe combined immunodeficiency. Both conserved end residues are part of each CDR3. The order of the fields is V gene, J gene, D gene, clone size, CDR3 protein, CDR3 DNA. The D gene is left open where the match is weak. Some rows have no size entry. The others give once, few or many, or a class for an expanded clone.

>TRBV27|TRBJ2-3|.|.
CASSLLGTDTQYF
TGTGCCAGCAGTTTATTGGGCACAGATACGCAGTATTTT
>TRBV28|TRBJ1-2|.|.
CASSSPRAGYGYTF
TGTGCCAGCAGTTCCCCCAGGGCAGGCTATGGCTACACCTTC
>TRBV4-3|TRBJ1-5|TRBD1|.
CASSQDRGLVGPKHF
TGCGCCAGCAGCCAAGACAGGGGGCTGGTAGGGCCCAAGCATTTT
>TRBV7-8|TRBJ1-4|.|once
CASSLEGGNEKLFF
TGTGCCAGCAGCTTGGAAGGGGGTAATGAAAAACTGTTTTTT
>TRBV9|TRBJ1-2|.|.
CASSVGISNRAGYTF
TGTGCCAGCAGCGTAGGAATCTCAAACAGGGCTGGCTACACCTTC
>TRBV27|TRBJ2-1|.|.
CASSFSSYNEQFF
TGTGCCAGCAGTTTCTCCTCCTACAATGAGCAGTTCTTC
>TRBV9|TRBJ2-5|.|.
CASSGGARPETQYF
TGTGCCAGCAGCGGTGGGGCCAGGCCAGAGACCCAGTACTTC
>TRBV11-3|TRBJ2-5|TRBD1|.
CASSLDREETQYF
TGTGCCAGCAGCTTGGACAGGGAAGAGACCCAGTACTTC
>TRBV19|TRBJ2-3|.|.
CASRPWSEDTQYF
TGTGCCAGTAGGCCCTGGTCGGAAGATACGCAGTATTTT
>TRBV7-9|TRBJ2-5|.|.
CASSLDTTLQETQYF
TGTGCCAGCAGCCTAGACACTACTCTACAAGAGACCCAGTACTTC
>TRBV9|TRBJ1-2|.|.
CASRTGGGYTF
TGTGCCAGCAGGACAGGCGGTGGCTACACCTTC
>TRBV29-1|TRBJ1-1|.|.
CSVERYTEAFF
TGCAGCGTTGAGAGGTACACTGAAGCTTTCTTT
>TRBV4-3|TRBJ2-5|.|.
CASSQEGGGQRVTQYF
TGCGCCAGCAGCCAAGAAGGTGGGGGGCAGAGGGTGACCCAGTACTTC
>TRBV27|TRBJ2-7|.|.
CASSSALTYEQYF
TGTGCCAGCTCTTCCGCCCTTACGTACGAGCAGTACTTC
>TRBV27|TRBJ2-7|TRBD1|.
CASSLGGTGAEQYF
TGTGCCAGCAGTTTAGGAGGGACAGGGGCCGAGCAGTACTTC
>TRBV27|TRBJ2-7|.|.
CASSLIWQGAEQYF
TGTGCCAGCAGTTTAATCTGGCAAGGGGCCGAGCAGTACTTC
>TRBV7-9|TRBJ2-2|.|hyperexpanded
CASSLVAGTGELFF
TGTGCCAGCAGCTTAGTTGCGGGGACCGGGGAGCTGTTTTTT
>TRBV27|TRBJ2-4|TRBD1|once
CASSWTGAKNIQYF
TGTGCCAGCAGTTGGACAGGGGCCAAAAACATTCAGTACTTC
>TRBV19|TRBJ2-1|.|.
CASSLGQGTYNEQFF
TGTGCCAGTAGTTTGGGGCAGGGGACCTACAATGAGCAGTTCTTC
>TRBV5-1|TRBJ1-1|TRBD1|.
CASSLRQGGTEAFF
TGCGCCAGCAGCCTAAGACAGGGGGGGACTGAAGCTTTCTTT
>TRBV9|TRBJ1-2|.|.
CASSVGPVPNYGYTF
TGTGCCAGCAGCGTTGGCCCAGTGCCTAACTATGGCTACACCTTC
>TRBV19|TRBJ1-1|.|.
CASSIDGDGTEAFF
TGTGCCAGTAGTATAGATGGGGACGGGACTGAAGCTTTCTTT
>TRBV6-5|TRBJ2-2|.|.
CASSSGQFTGELFF
TGTGCCAGCAGTTCCGGACAGTTCACCGGGGAGCTGTTTTTT
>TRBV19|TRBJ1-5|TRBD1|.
CATRDRGLASQPQHF
TGTGCCACCCGGGACAGGGGGCTTGCGAGTCAGCCCCAGCATTTT
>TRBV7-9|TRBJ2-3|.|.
CASSLQTDTQYF
TGTGCCAGCAGCTTACAGACAGATACGCAGTATTTT
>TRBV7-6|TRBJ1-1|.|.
CASSPGQTNTEAFF
TGTGCCAGCAGCCCAGGACAGACGAACACTGAAGCTTTCTTT
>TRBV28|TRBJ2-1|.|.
CASLATWADNEQFF
TGTGCCAGCCTAGCCACTTGGGCGGACAATGAGCAGTTCTTC
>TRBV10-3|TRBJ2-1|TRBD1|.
CAISESKVFQGVYNEQFF
TGTGCCATCAGTGAGTCGAAGGTCTTCCAGGGGGTCTACAATGAGCAGTTCTTC
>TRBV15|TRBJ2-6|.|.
CAIGPFSGANVLTF
TGTGCCATAGGACCGTTTTCTGGGGCCAACGTCCTGACTTTC
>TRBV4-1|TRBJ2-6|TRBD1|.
CASSLGGPLSSGANVLTF
TGCGCCAGCAGCTTAGGGGGCCCCCTAAGCTCTGGGGCCAACGTCCTGACTTTC
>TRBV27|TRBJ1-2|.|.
CASSFGLEGYGYTF
TGTGCCAGCAGTTTTGGACTGGAGGGATATGGCTACACCTTC
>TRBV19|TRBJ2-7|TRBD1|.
CASSPGQAYEQYF
TGTGCCAGTAGTCCAGGACAGGCCTACGAGCAGTACTTC
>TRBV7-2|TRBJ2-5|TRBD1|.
CASSRGQQETQYF
TGTGCCAGCAGCCGGGGACAGCAAGAGACCCAGTACTTC
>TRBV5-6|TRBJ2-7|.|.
CASSLGRDSYEQYF
TGTGCCAGCAGCTTGGGACGCGACTCCTACGAGCAGTACTTC
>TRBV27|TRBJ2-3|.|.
CASSLVGSGDLTDTQYF
TGTGCCAGCAGTTTAGTGGGCTCAGGGGACCTCACAGATACGCAGTATTTT
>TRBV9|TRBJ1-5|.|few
CASSLGQSGKPQHF
TGTGCCAGCAGCCTTGGACAGAGTGGAAAGCCCCAGCATTTT
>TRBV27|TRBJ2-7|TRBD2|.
CASSSGGYEQYF
TGTGCCAGCAGTTCGGGGGGTTACGAGCAGTACTTC
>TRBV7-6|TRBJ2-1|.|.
CASSLELQGNEQFF
TGTGCCAGCAGCTTAGAGTTACAGGGCAATGAGCAGTTCTTC
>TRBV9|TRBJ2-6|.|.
CASTSAGANVLTF
TGTGCCAGCACTTCCGCTGGGGCCAACGTCCTGACTTTC
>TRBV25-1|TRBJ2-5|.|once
CASSELRDLGETQYF
TGTGCCAGCAGTGAACTCCGGGACCTCGGGGAGACCCAGTACTTC
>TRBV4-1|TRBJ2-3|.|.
CASSQGYNTQYF
TGCGCCAGCAGCCAAGGGTACAATACGCAGTATTTT
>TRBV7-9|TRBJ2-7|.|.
CASSSVAPGEQYF
TGTGCCAGCAGCTCCGTAGCCCCGGGGGAGCAGTACTTC
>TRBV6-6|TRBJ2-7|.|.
CASSVRSAGAWEQYF
TGTGCCAGCAGCGTACGGAGTGCGGGGGCCTGGGAGCAGTACTTC
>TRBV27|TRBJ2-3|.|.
CASIYTDTQYF
TGTGCCAGCATATACACAGATACGCAGTATTTT
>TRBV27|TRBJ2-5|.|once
CAGSLLGGGPYQETQYF
TGTGCCGGCAGCCTCTTAGGTGGGGGGCCGTACCAAGAGACCCAGTACTTC
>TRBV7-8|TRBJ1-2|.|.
CASSLEIEGSNYGYTF
TGTGCCAGCAGCTTAGAAATCGAAGGGTCTAACTATGGCTACACCTTC
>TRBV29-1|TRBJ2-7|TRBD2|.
CSVELAGAYEQYF
TGCAGCGTTGAACTAGCGGGAGCCTACGAGCAGTACTTC
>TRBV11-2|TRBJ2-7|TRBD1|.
CASSLGTGGSYEQYF
TGTGCCAGCAGCTTAGGGACAGGGGGCTCCTACGAGCAGTACTTC
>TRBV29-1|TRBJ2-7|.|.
CSGGGGGSSYEQYF
TGCAGCGGGGGGGGAGGGGGAAGCTCCTACGAGCAGTACTTC